A selection of T cell receptor beta chains follows, all from one sample in a study of cytomegalovirus exposure and HLA in healthy donors. Assay: immunoSEQ multiplex PCR; the TCRdb copy retains only in-frame clones and omits some. The table shows 90,000 to 120,000 clones, with roughly 78% occurring only once. The sample comprised PBMCs. Receptor source: a woman between 35 and 50 years old in good health and CMV-seronegative. Both conserved end residues are part of each CDR3. A D gene is named only where the DNA matches it firmly. Size is stated for part of the rows, as once, few or many counts, or as a class when the clone is expanded.

CDR3 DNA: TGTGCCAGCAGGCCGGACAGGGGGCAGACCGGGGAGCTGTTTTTT; CDR3 protein: CASRPDRGQTGELFF; V gene: TRBV6-1; D gene: TRBD1; J gene: TRBJ2-2; clone size: NA
CDR3 DNA: TGTGCCAGCAGTGAGGGGGCGGCGGCGAACACTGAAGCTTTCTTT; CDR3 protein: CASSEGAAANTEAFF; V gene: TRBV6-1; D gene: NA; J gene: TRBJ1-1; clone size: once
CDR3 DNA: TGTGCCAGCAGTGACAGGGGCACTAATGAAAAACTGTTTTTT; CDR3 protein: CASSDRGTNEKLFF; V gene: TRBV27; D gene: TRBD1; J gene: TRBJ1-4; clone size: NA
CDR3 DNA: TGTGCCAGCAGACTTTTCGGTGCAACTAATGAAAAACTGTTTTTT; CDR3 protein: CASRLFGATNEKLFF; V gene: TRBV28; D gene: NA; J gene: TRBJ1-4; clone size: NA
CDR3 DNA: TGTGCCAGCAGCCAAGGAGCGGCCAGCTCCTACAATGAGCAGTTCTTC; CDR3 protein: CASSQGAASSYNEQFF; V gene: TRBV5-4; D gene: NA; J gene: TRBJ2-1; clone size: NA
CDR3 DNA: TGTGCCAGCAGTCCCCGTGCCAGAAACACTGAAGCTTTCTTT; CDR3 protein: CASSPRARNTEAFF; V gene: TRBV28; D gene: NA; J gene: TRBJ1-1; clone size: NA
CDR3 DNA: TGCGCCAGCAGCCAAGAGCCGGGACAGAATTCACCCCTCCACTTT; CDR3 protein: CASSQEPGQNSPLHF; V gene: TRBV4-3; D gene: TRBD1; J gene: TRBJ1-6; clone size: once
CDR3 DNA: TGTGCCAGCATTTTACAGGGGGGCGGCTACACCTTC; CDR3 protein: CASILQGGGYTF; V gene: TRBV6-1; D gene: TRBD1; J gene: TRBJ1-2; clone size: NA
CDR3 DNA: TGTGCCAGTAGTGCGCGACAGGGGGGCCTTTACGAGCAGTACTTC; CDR3 protein: CASSARQGGLYEQYF; V gene: TRBV19; D gene: TRBD1; J gene: TRBJ2-7; clone size: NA
CDR3 DNA: TGTGCCGGACCGGGACAGAACAATAACTCTGGAAACACCATATATTTT; CDR3 protein: CAGPGQNNNSGNTIYF; V gene: TRBV7-2; D gene: TRBD1; J gene: TRBJ1-3; clone size: NA
CDR3 DNA: TGCGCCAGCAGCTACGCTACAGGGACCGGCAACAATGAGCAGTTCTTC; CDR3 protein: CASSYATGTGNNEQFF; V gene: TRBV5-1; D gene: NA; J gene: TRBJ2-1; clone size: NA
CDR3 DNA: TGTGCCAGCCTAGAGAGACAGAATACCTACGAGCAGTACTTC; CDR3 protein: CASLERQNTYEQYF; V gene: TRBV2; D gene: NA; J gene: TRBJ2-7; clone size: NA
CDR3 DNA: TGTGCCAGCAGCTCAAATCGAGGTGGCGAGCAGTACTTC; CDR3 protein: CASSSNRGGEQYF; V gene: TRBV7-2; D gene: NA; J gene: TRBJ2-7; clone size: NA
CDR3 DNA: TGCGCCAGCAGCCAAGATCGGTGGGGGGACACTGAAGCTTTCTTT; CDR3 protein: CASSQDRWGDTEAFF; V gene: TRBV4-3; D gene: NA; J gene: TRBJ1-1; clone size: NA
CDR3 DNA: TGTGCCAGCACCGTGGGCACTTCCGAGCAGTACTTC; CDR3 protein: CASTVGTSEQYF; V gene: TRBV7-2; D gene: NA; J gene: TRBJ2-7; clone size: NA
CDR3 DNA: TGTGCCAGCAGCGCGTACAGGGGGGGTCTAGGTGAAGCTTTCTTT; CDR3 protein: CASSAYRGGLGEAFF; V gene: TRBV9; D gene: TRBD1; J gene: TRBJ1-1; clone size: once
CDR3 DNA: TGCGCCAGCAGCCGAGGGACTGAGCACACAGATACGCAGTATTTT; CDR3 protein: CASSRGTEHTDTQYF; V gene: TRBV4-3; D gene: NA; J gene: TRBJ2-3; clone size: NA
CDR3 DNA: TGTGCCAGCAGTGACAGGGGGCCCAATGAAAAACTGTTTTTT; CDR3 protein: CASSDRGPNEKLFF; V gene: TRBV6-4; D gene: TRBD1; J gene: TRBJ1-4; clone size: once
CDR3 DNA: TGTGCCAGCAGTTTAACCGCCGGTTCGCAGCCCCAGCATTTT; CDR3 protein: CASSLTAGSQPQHF; V gene: TRBV28; D gene: NA; J gene: TRBJ1-5; clone size: NA
CDR3 DNA: TGCAGCGGGGGGACAGGGTGGTACGAGCAGTACTTC; CDR3 protein: CSGGTGWYEQYF; V gene: TRBV29-1; D gene: TRBD1; J gene: TRBJ2-7; clone size: NA
CDR3 DNA: TGTGCCAGCAACCCGGCGGGGGGACAGCCCCAGCATTTT; CDR3 protein: CASNPAGGQPQHF; V gene: TRBV28; D gene: NA; J gene: TRBJ1-5; clone size: NA
CDR3 DNA: TGCGCCAGCAGCCCGCTCCCAGGGGCGGCTGAGCAGTTCTTC; CDR3 protein: CASSPLPGAAEQFF; V gene: TRBV5-1; D gene: NA; J gene: TRBJ2-1; clone size: NA
CDR3 DNA: TGTGCCAGTAGAACCGGGACAGAGAACACCGGGGAGCTGTTTTTT; CDR3 protein: CASRTGTENTGELFF; V gene: TRBV19; D gene: TRBD1; J gene: TRBJ2-2; clone size: NA
CDR3 DNA: TGTGCCAGCAGTCCCCTATACAATGAGCAGTTCTTC; CDR3 protein: CASSPLYNEQFF; V gene: TRBV6-6; D gene: NA; J gene: TRBJ2-1; clone size: once
CDR3 DNA: TGTGCCAGCCGGGTAACCGGGGAGCTGTTTTTT; CDR3 protein: CASRVTGELFF; V gene: TRBV19; D gene: NA; J gene: TRBJ2-2; clone size: NA
CDR3 DNA: TGTGCCAGCAGCGTAGATACGGGCAATCAGCCCCAGCATTTT; CDR3 protein: CASSVDTGNQPQHF; V gene: TRBV9; D gene: NA; J gene: TRBJ1-5; clone size: NA
CDR3 DNA: TGCGCCAGCAGCCAAGTGGGACAGGGTGTCGACAATGAGCAGTTCTTC; CDR3 protein: CASSQVGQGVDNEQFF; V gene: TRBV4-1; D gene: TRBD1; J gene: TRBJ2-1; clone size: NA
CDR3 DNA: TGTGCCAGCTCACCCCGACTAGCGGGACTTTCCTACGAGCAGTACTTC; CDR3 protein: CASSPRLAGLSYEQYF; V gene: TRBV18; D gene: TRBD2; J gene: TRBJ2-7; clone size: once
CDR3 DNA: TGTGCCAGCAGCCCAACTAGCGGGAGCTCCTACGAGCAGTACTTC; CDR3 protein: CASSPTSGSSYEQYF; V gene: TRBV7-2; D gene: TRBD2; J gene: TRBJ2-7; clone size: NA
CDR3 DNA: TGTGCCAGCAGCTTCCGTCCACAGGGGGGGGGTACTGAAGCTTTCTTT; CDR3 protein: CASSFRPQGGGTEAFF; V gene: TRBV7-2; D gene: TRBD1; J gene: TRBJ1-1; clone size: NA
CDR3 DNA: TGCAGCGTTGAAGGTTTTCTCGGAGGGACGGACCAAGAGACCCAGTACTTC; CDR3 protein: CSVEGFLGGTDQETQYF; V gene: TRBV29-1; D gene: NA; J gene: TRBJ2-5; clone size: NA
CDR3 DNA: TGTGCCAGCCTGGGCCAGCGGGGGAACACCGGGGAGCTGTTTTTT; CDR3 protein: CASLGQRGNTGELFF; V gene: TRBV19; D gene: TRBD2; J gene: TRBJ2-2; clone size: few
CDR3 DNA: TGTGCCAGCAGCTTAGAGAGGGTTAACTATGGCTACACCTTC; CDR3 protein: CASSLERVNYGYTF; V gene: TRBV11-2; D gene: NA; J gene: TRBJ1-2; clone size: NA
CDR3 DNA: TGTGCCAGTGGGGGAGGAGCTTTCTTT; CDR3 protein: CASGGGAFF; V gene: TRBV19; D gene: NA; J gene: TRBJ1-1; clone size: NA
CDR3 DNA: TGTGCCAGCAGCCACGGGTCGAGCACTGAAGCTTTCTTT; CDR3 protein: CASSHGSSTEAFF; V gene: TRBV9; D gene: NA; J gene: TRBJ1-1; clone size: few
CDR3 DNA: TGTGCCTGGAGTGTTGCCTCGGGGACGCAGTATTTT; CDR3 protein: CAWSVASGTQYF; V gene: TRBV30; D gene: NA; J gene: TRBJ2-3; clone size: NA
CDR3 DNA: TGCAGCGGCGGCCGGACTAGAGCAGGAGAGACCCAGTACTTC; CDR3 protein: CSGGRTRAGETQYF; V gene: TRBV29-1; D gene: TRBD2; J gene: TRBJ2-5; clone size: once
CDR3 DNA: TGTGCCAGCAGTGAAGGGACTAGCGCCTCCGTAGACGAGCAGTACTTC; CDR3 protein: CASSEGTSASVDEQYF; V gene: TRBV9; D gene: TRBD2; J gene: TRBJ2-7; clone size: once
CDR3 DNA: TGCGCCAGCAGCTTGGGACGGGAGAACACTGAAGCTTTCTTT; CDR3 protein: CASSLGRENTEAFF; V gene: TRBV5-1; D gene: NA; J gene: TRBJ1-1; clone size: once
CDR3 DNA: TGTGCCAGCAGCGATCAGGGGTATTCACCCCTCCACTTT; CDR3 protein: CASSDQGYSPLHF; V gene: TRBV19; D gene: NA; J gene: TRBJ1-6; clone size: NA
CDR3 DNA: TGTGCCAGCAGCCCGGGGTATGATGCAGATACGCAGTATTTT; CDR3 protein: CASSPGYDADTQYF; V gene: TRBV4-2; D gene: NA; J gene: TRBJ2-3; clone size: NA
CDR3 DNA: TGCGCCAGCAGCCAAGACTTTTACCGGGGAGAGGCGGACTATGGCTACACCTTC; CDR3 protein: CASSQDFYRGEADYGYTF; V gene: TRBV4-1; D gene: NA; J gene: TRBJ1-2; clone size: NA
CDR3 DNA: TGTGCCAGCAGTTTGACTAGCGGGGGCACAGATACGCAGTATTTT; CDR3 protein: CASSLTSGGTDTQYF; V gene: TRBV27; D gene: TRBD2; J gene: TRBJ2-3; clone size: NA
CDR3 DNA: TGTGCCAGCAGTTTACACAGGGGGGCCGGGGAGCTGTTTTTT; CDR3 protein: CASSLHRGAGELFF; V gene: TRBV28; D gene: TRBD1; J gene: TRBJ2-2; clone size: NA
CDR3 DNA: TGTGCCAGCAGCTTGGCGGACGGGAGCTCTGGAAACACCATATATTTT; CDR3 protein: CASSLADGSSGNTIYF; V gene: TRBV5-5; D gene: NA; J gene: TRBJ1-3; clone size: NA
CDR3 DNA: TGTGCCAGCAGCGTAGGAACAGTTAGGGGCTACACCTTC; CDR3 protein: CASSVGTVRGYTF; V gene: TRBV9; D gene: NA; J gene: TRBJ1-2; clone size: NA
CDR3 DNA: TGTGCCATCAGTGGCCGGGACAGAACCCAAGAGACCCAGTACTTC; CDR3 protein: CAISGRDRTQETQYF; V gene: TRBV10-3; D gene: TRBD1; J gene: TRBJ2-5; clone size: NA
CDR3 DNA: TGTGCCACCATGCCCAGGCCCAGCACAGATACGCAGTATTTT; CDR3 protein: CATMPRPSTDTQYF; V gene: TRBV6-1; D gene: NA; J gene: TRBJ2-3; clone size: NA
CDR3 DNA: TGTGCCAGCAGCTTTGACAGGACCGCCCCCGGAGCTTTCTTT; CDR3 protein: CASSFDRTAPGAFF; V gene: TRBV7-2; D gene: NA; J gene: TRBJ1-1; clone size: NA
CDR3 DNA: TGCAGCGTTGGGACAGGGGAGGTCGGGGAGCTGTTTTTT; CDR3 protein: CSVGTGEVGELFF; V gene: TRBV29-1; D gene: TRBD1; J gene: TRBJ2-2; clone size: NA
CDR3 DNA: TGTGCCAGTATCGACAGGCCGACTTCCTATGGCTACACCTTC; CDR3 protein: CASIDRPTSYGYTF; V gene: TRBV19; D gene: NA; J gene: TRBJ1-2; clone size: few
CDR3 DNA: TGTGCCAGCGTTAGCCCCGCTCTAGCGGGATTTACAGATACGCAGTATTTT; CDR3 protein: CASVSPALAGFTDTQYF; V gene: TRBV28; D gene: TRBD2; J gene: TRBJ2-3; clone size: NA
CDR3 DNA: TGTGCCAGCAGTGAGGACCAGGGGGCCAGCACTGAAGCTTTCTTT; CDR3 protein: CASSEDQGASTEAFF; V gene: TRBV2; D gene: TRBD1; J gene: TRBJ1-1; clone size: once
CDR3 DNA: TGCGCCAGCAGCCCCGACAGCAGGAACACCGGGGAGCTGTTTTTT; CDR3 protein: CASSPDSRNTGELFF; V gene: TRBV5-1; D gene: NA; J gene: TRBJ2-2; clone size: NA
CDR3 DNA: TGTGCCAGCAGACCCGGGACAGCTGTTAACTATGGCTACACCTTC; CDR3 protein: CASRPGTAVNYGYTF; V gene: TRBV5-4; D gene: TRBD1; J gene: TRBJ1-2; clone size: few
CDR3 DNA: TGTGCCAGCAGTTATGGGACAGTAGACGCCTACGAGCAGTACTTC; CDR3 protein: CASSYGTVDAYEQYF; V gene: TRBV28; D gene: TRBD1; J gene: TRBJ2-7; clone size: NA
CDR3 DNA: TGTGCCAGTAGGGGACAGGGGACCATCTCTGGAAACACCATATATTTT; CDR3 protein: CASRGQGTISGNTIYF; V gene: TRBV19; D gene: TRBD1; J gene: TRBJ1-3; clone size: NA
CDR3 DNA: TGTGCCTGGAGCGCCACCGGGACAGGGGTACGCGAGGAGACCCAGTACTTC; CDR3 protein: CAWSATGTGVREETQYF; V gene: TRBV30; D gene: TRBD1; J gene: TRBJ2-5; clone size: NA
CDR3 DNA: TGTGCCTGCCTAGGCGGGCGGGAAGAGACCCAGTACTTC; CDR3 protein: CACLGGREETQYF; V gene: TRBV30; D gene: NA; J gene: TRBJ2-5; clone size: NA
CDR3 DNA: TGTGCCAGCAGCTTAGGCAGGGGACATGAAAAACTGTTTTTT; CDR3 protein: CASSLGRGHEKLFF; V gene: TRBV13; D gene: NA; J gene: TRBJ1-4; clone size: NA